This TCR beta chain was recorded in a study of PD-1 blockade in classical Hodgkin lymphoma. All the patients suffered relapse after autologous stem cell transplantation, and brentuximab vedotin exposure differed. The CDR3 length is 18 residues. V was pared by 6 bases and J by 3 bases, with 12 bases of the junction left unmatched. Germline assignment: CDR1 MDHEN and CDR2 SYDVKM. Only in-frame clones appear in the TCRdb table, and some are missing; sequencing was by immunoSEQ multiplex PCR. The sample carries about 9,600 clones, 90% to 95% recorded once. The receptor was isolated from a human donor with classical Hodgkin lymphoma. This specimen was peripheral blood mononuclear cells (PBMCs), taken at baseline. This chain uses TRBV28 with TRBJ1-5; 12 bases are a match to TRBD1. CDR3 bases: TGTGCCAGCAGAGCTGCCGGGACAGGGGGCCCAAACAATCAGCCCCAGCATTTT. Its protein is CASRAAGTGGPNNQPQHF. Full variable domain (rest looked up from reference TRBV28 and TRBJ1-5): DVKVTQSSRYLVKRTGEKVFLECVQDMDHENMFWYRQDPGLGLRLIYFSYDVKMKEKGDIPEGYSVSREKKERFSLILESASTNQTSMYLCASRAAGTGGPNNQPQHFGDGTRLSIL.